Listed below are T cell receptor beta chains from one sample, sequenced in a study of CD4 T cell repertoires in COVID-19. This table comes from immunoSEQ multiplex PCR, and its TCRdb copy is limited to in-frame clones, with some not included. Of some 80,000 clones in the sample, under 90% were seen once. The source material was CD4+ T cells from peripheral blood, sampled after recovery from COVID-19. These receptor sequences come from a human donor who had COVID-19. Each CDR3 is given with its conserved first and last residue. The order of the fields is J gene, clone size, V gene, D gene, CDR3 DNA, CDR3 protein. The D gene is left open where the match is weak. Expanded clones are given a class, and other clones once, few, many or no size at all.

TRBJ1-5 | . | TRBV11-3 | . | TGTGCCAGCAGCTCTCCCCCGGGGCAAAGAAATCAGCCCCAGCATTTT | CASSSPPGQRNQPQHF
TRBJ2-1 | . | TRBV19 | . | TGTGCCAGTAGTATAGGGACTACCAATGAGCAGTTCTTC | CASSIGTTNEQFF
TRBJ1-6 | . | TRBV12-3/TRBV12-4 | TRBD1 | TGTGCCAGCACCAGGACAGGGGGATCACCCCTCCACTTT | CASTRTGGSPLHF
TRBJ2-2 | . | TRBV1 | . | TGCACCAGCAGCCACAGGCAGACCGGGGAGCTGTTTTTT | CTSSHRQTGELFF
TRBJ2-3 | . | TRBV28 | TRBD1 | TGTGCCAGCAGTTTGGGACAGGGGAGCACAGATACGCAGTATTTT | CASSLGQGSTDTQYF
TRBJ1-1 | . | TRBV6-1 | . | TGTGCCAGCAGTGAAGCGGGCGGAAGGGGGGCTTTCTTT | CASSEAGGRGAFF
TRBJ1-6 | . | TRBV5-1 | . | TGCGCCAGCAGCTTGGACGGGCAGAATTCACCCCTCCACTTT | CASSLDGQNSPLHF
TRBJ1-2 | . | TRBV6-5 | . | TGTGCCAGCAGTCGGGACCTTAACTATGGCTACACCTTC | CASSRDLNYGYTF
TRBJ1-4 | . | TRBV6-6 | TRBD1 | TGTGCCAGCAGGTCACAGGGGGCAACTAATGAAAAACTGTTTTTT | CASRSQGATNEKLFF
TRBJ1-6 | . | TRBV19 | TRBD1 | TGTGCCAGTAGCTTCGGACAGGGGTCTTCACCCCTCCACTTT | CASSFGQGSSPLHF
TRBJ2-2 | . | TRBV18 | . | TGTGCCAGCTCACCCCCGGGACGGGACTTCTTAAACACCGGGGAGCTGTTTTTT | CASSPPGRDFLNTGELFF
TRBJ1-2 | . | TRBV9 | . | TGTGCCAGCAGCGCCAGGATTGGTGGCTACACCTTC | CASSARIGGYTF
TRBJ1-5 | . | TRBV28 | TRBD1 | TGTGCCAGCAGTTTAGGAAGACAGGGATTTCAGCCCCAGCATTTT | CASSLGRQGFQPQHF
TRBJ1-5 | . | TRBV19 | . | TGTGCCAGTAGTATGGGAGGGGAAAATCAGCCCCAGCATTTT | CASSMGGENQPQHF
TRBJ1-1 | . | TRBV27 | . | TGTGCCAGCAGTCCGGTGAGAGGGACTGAAGCTTTCTTT | CASSPVRGTEAFF
TRBJ1-4 | . | TRBV6-5 | . | TGTGCCAGCAGCCCGATCGGACAGAGAAGTGAAAAACTGTTTTTT | CASSPIGQRSEKLFF
TRBJ2-7 | . | TRBV23-1 | . | TGCGCCAGGGTCCGTGCGAGGGGGGCCGTCTACGAGCAGTACTTC | CARVRARGAVYEQYF
TRBJ1-5 | few | TRBV7-9 | TRBD1 | TGTGCCAGCAGCTCGGGACAGTACAATCAGCCCCAGCATTTT | CASSSGQYNQPQHF
TRBJ2-2 | . | TRBV30 | . | TGTGCCTGTTACGGGACCTCGAACACCGGGGAGCTGTTTTTT | CACYGTSNTGELFF
TRBJ1-2 | . | TRBV7-8 | . | TGTGCCAGCAGCCCCCCCGGGGATCGCTATGGCTACACCTTC | CASSPPGDRYGYTF
TRBJ2-5 | . | TRBV18 | TRBD2 | TGTGCCAGCTCACCAGGAGCGGGAGGGCCGGAGACCCAGTACTTC | CASSPGAGGPETQYF
TRBJ2-7 | . | TRBV7-6 | TRBD2 | TGTGCCAGCAGCTTAGTAGCTAGCGGGAGGGCTACGTACGAGCAGTACTTC | CASSLVASGRATYEQYF
TRBJ1-3 | . | TRBV2 | . | TGTGCCAGCAGGCAACAGTTCACCATATATTTT | CASRQQFTIYF
TRBJ2-7 | . | TRBV21-1 | . | TGTGCCAGCAGCAAGGAACCCGGGCCTACCTACGAGCAGTACTTC | CASSKEPGPTYEQYF
TRBJ2-7 | . | TRBV30 | TRBD1 | TGTGCCTGGAGTGTACTAGGGACAGGGCTCTCCTACGAGCAGTACTTC | CAWSVLGTGLSYEQYF
TRBJ2-7 | . | TRBV5-6 | . | TGTGCCAGCCTGGACAGCCCGGGCTCCTACGAGCAGTACTTC | CASLDSPGSYEQYF
TRBJ1-4 | . | TRBV5-6 | TRBD1 | TGTGCCAGCAGCTGGACAGGGCCCAATGAAAAACTGTTTTTT | CASSWTGPNEKLFF
TRBJ2-2 | few | TRBV30 | . | TGTGCCTGGAGTGAATATGGGGGCACCGGGGAGCTGTTTTTT | CAWSEYGGTGELFF
TRBJ2-3 | once | TRBV11-2 | TRBD2 | TGTGCCAGCAGCGGGTCGGGAGGTACAGATACGCAGTATTTT | CASSGSGGTDTQYF
TRBJ1-6 | . | TRBV6-5 | . | TGTGCCAGCACCCAATCGAACACGGGTAATTCACCCCTCCACTTT | CASTQSNTGNSPLHF
TRBJ2-2 | . | TRBV15 | . | TGTGCCACCAGCAGGGGGACGCAAGACGGGGAGCTGTTTTTT | CATSRGTQDGELFF
TRBJ2-3 | once | TRBV10-1 | TRBD2 | TGCGCCAGCAGCGATAGCGGGAGGGTTAAAGATACGCAGTATTTT | CASSDSGRVKDTQYF
TRBJ2-7 | . | TRBV11-3 | TRBD2 | TGTGCCAGCAGCTTAGGTCGGGAGGGGATGGGCGGTTATAAATCGGGAGAGCAGTACTTC | CASSLGREGMGGYKSGEQYF
TRBJ1-3 | . | TRBV6-5 | TRBD1 | TGTGCCAGCAGTTACGCAGGGGGCGATGGAAACACCATATATTTT | CASSYAGGDGNTIYF
TRBJ2-7 | . | TRBV30 | TRBD1 | TGTGCCTGCCAACAGGGGGAAACCTACGAGCAGTACTTC | CACQQGETYEQYF
TRBJ2-3 | . | TRBV7-3 | . | TGTGCCAGCAGGTCCTCAATTAGCGGAGGCACAGATACGCAGTATTTT | CASRSSISGGTDTQYF
TRBJ2-5 | once | TRBV6-1 | . | TGTGCCAGCAGTGAAACGGACGGATTCTACCAAGAGACCCAGTACTTC | CASSETDGFYQETQYF
TRBJ1-5 | . | TRBV10-3 | . | TGTGCCGCCGGGCCAGGGCTGAATCAGCCCCAGCATTTT | CAAGPGLNQPQHF
TRBJ2-7 | . | TRBV4-1 | . | TGCGCCAGCAGCCAAGCCCCAAACACCGCCTACGAGCAGTACTTC | CASSQAPNTAYEQYF
TRBJ2-1 | . | TRBV11-3 | . | TGTGCCAGCAGCCCCCCGGTAGGTGTGGGTACCAATGAGCAGTTCTTC | CASSPPVGVGTNEQFF
TRBJ2-3 | . | TRBV3-1/TRBV3-2 | . | TGTGCCAGCAGCCTCCTGGGCGGTACGCAGTATTTT | CASSLLGGTQYF
TRBJ2-1 | . | TRBV11-3 | . | TGTGCCAGCAGCTTAGCTAGCTCCGATGAGCAGTTCTTC | CASSLASSDEQFF
TRBJ1-3 | . | TRBV10-2 | . | TGCGCCTCCTCCCCGGGAGGGTCCGGAAACACCATATATTTT | CASSPGGSGNTIYF
TRBJ1-1 | . | TRBV3-1/TRBV3-2 | . | TGTGCCAGCAGCCAAGACTTAATTATAGCTGAAGCTTTCTTT | CASSQDLIIAEAFF
TRBJ2-3 | . | TRBV15 | . | TGTGCCACCAGCAGGACCGGGACGCTAATTGAGACAGATACGCAGTATTTT | CATSRTGTLIETDTQYF
TRBJ2-2 | . | TRBV4-2 | TRBD2 | TGTGCCAGCACCTCAAGGGTTAGCGGGGGGACCGGGGAGCTGTTTTTT | CASTSRVSGGTGELFF
TRBJ2-7 | . | TRBV7-8 | TRBD1 | TGTGCCAGCAGCAAACAGGGGGCGGTCGTCTACGAGCAGTACTTC | CASSKQGAVVYEQYF
TRBJ2-7 | few | TRBV5-1 | TRBD1 | TGCGCCAGCAGCTTGTCCGGACAGGGGGCGAAAGAGCAGTACTTC | CASSLSGQGAKEQYF
TRBJ1-5 | few | TRBV19 | TRBD1 | TGTGCCAGTAGTTCCCTCCGGACAGGGAGGAATACGCCCCAGCATTTT | CASSSLRTGRNTPQHF
TRBJ2-2 | . | TRBV5-5 | . | TGTGCCAGCAGCTCCGGGGCAGGGACGTACACCGGGGAGCTGTTTTTT | CASSSGAGTYTGELFF
TRBJ1-1 | . | TRBV6-5 | . | TGTGCCAGCACCCCCGGGCAGGCCCCGGCCACTGAAGCTTTCTTT | CASTPGQAPATEAFF
TRBJ1-1 | . | TRBV10-3 | TRBD1 | TGTGCCATCAGTGAGTTTGTTATGCCGGGACAGGGGGGCAAGAACACTGAAGCTTTCTTT | CAISEFVMPGQGGKNTEAFF
TRBJ2-7 | . | TRBV19 | . | TGTGCCAGTAGTATAGAATCGAGTCGGAGGCAGTACTTC | CASSIESSRRQYF